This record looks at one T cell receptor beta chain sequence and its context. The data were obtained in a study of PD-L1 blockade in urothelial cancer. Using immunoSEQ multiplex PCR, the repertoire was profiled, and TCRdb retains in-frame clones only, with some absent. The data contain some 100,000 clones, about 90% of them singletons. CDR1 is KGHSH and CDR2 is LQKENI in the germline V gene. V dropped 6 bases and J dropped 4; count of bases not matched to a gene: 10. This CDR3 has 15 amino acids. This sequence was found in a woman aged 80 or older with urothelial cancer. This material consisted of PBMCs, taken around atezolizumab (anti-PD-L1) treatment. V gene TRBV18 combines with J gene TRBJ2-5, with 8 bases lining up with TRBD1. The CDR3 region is CASSRDRGAPETQYF. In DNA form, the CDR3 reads TGTGCCAGCTCGCGCGACAGGGGTGCGCCAGAGACCCAGTACTTC.